This is a list of T cell receptor beta chains from one sample in a study of T cell responses to AZD1222 COVID-19 vaccine. Assay used: immunoSEQ multiplex PCR; TCRdb lists only in-frame clones, some missing. Among about 120,000 clones listed, around 89% were seen once. Material: peripheral blood, obtained 28 days after the second AZD1222 dose. These receptors all stem from an adult who received the AZD1222 COVID-19 vaccine. CDR3s include the opening cysteine and the closing phenylalanine or tryptophan. Each record gives: J gene, V gene, clone size, D gene, CDR3 DNA, CDR3 protein. A D gene is named only where the DNA matches it firmly. Not every row has a clone size; where given, it reads once, few, many or a size class.

TRBJ2-2,TRBV3-1/TRBV3-2,few,TRBD2,TGTGCCAGCAGCTCCCGACTAGCAGTCACCGGGGAGCTGTTTTTT,CASSSRLAVTGELFF
TRBJ2-3,TRBV14,few,-,TGTGCCAGCAGCCCCCTCGGGGGAAGGGGCACAGATACGCAGTATTTT,CASSPLGGRGTDTQYF
TRBJ1-4,TRBV7-7,-,TRBD1,TGTGCTAGCAGCTTACGGGACAGGGGGCTCGAAAAACTGTTTTTT,CASSLRDRGLEKLFF
TRBJ2-7,TRBV11-3,once,-,TGTGCCAGCAGCTTAGATTCCGACCTTGGTTTCTACGAGCAGTACTTC,CASSLDSDLGFYEQYF
TRBJ2-7,TRBV24-1,-,-,TGTGCCACCAGTGAGCTGAAGGGAGGCGAGCAGTACTTC,CATSELKGGEQYF
TRBJ2-5,TRBV7-6,-,-,TGTGCCAGCAGCGGGGCCGGGGCCAGGCGGGAGACCCAGTACTTC,CASSGAGARRETQYF
TRBJ1-1,TRBV5-3,-,-,TGTGCCAGAAGCTTGGTTGAGGAAAAGGGCACTGAAGCTTTCTTT,CARSLVEEKGTEAFF
TRBJ1-5,TRBV29-1,-,-,TGCAGCGTTGGGACGGGAAGTAGCAATCAGCCCCAGCATTTT,CSVGTGSSNQPQHF
TRBJ2-7,TRBV27,-,-,TGTGCCAGCAGCTCGGGACTTCCCCCCGAGCAGTACTTC,CASSSGLPPEQYF
TRBJ1-5,TRBV2,-,TRBD1,TGTGCCAGTGACAGGGGGCAGGGACAGCCCCAGCATTTT,CASDRGQGQPQHF
TRBJ2-7,TRBV29-1,-,TRBD1,TGCAGCGTTGAAGAAGTTCGTGACAGGGCCCCCTACGAGCAGTACTTC,CSVEEVRDRAPYEQYF
TRBJ2-1,TRBV5-4,-,TRBD1,TGTGCCAGCAGCGAGACAGGGGACTCTTACAATGAGCAGTTCTTC,CASSETGDSYNEQFF
TRBJ2-7,TRBV7-6,-,-,TGTGCCAGCAGCTTAGTAGGGGGGGTGACGAGCGAGCAGTACTTC,CASSLVGGVTSEQYF
TRBJ1-1,TRBV30,-,-,TGTGCCTGGAGCCTGGGGGGGAACACTGAAGCTTTCTTT,CAWSLGGNTEAFF
TRBJ2-2,TRBV15,-,TRBD1,TGTGCCACCAGCAGTGGTCCGGGACAGTTCACCGGGGAGCTGTTTTTT,CATSSGPGQFTGELFF
TRBJ2-1,TRBV6-5,-,-,TGTGCCAGCAGCCCCGTCCGTAGCTCCTACAATGAGCAGTTCTTC,CASSPVRSSYNEQFF
TRBJ1-1,TRBV7-9,-,-,TGTGCCAGCAACTATAGGGATTGGAACACTGAAGCTTTCTTT,CASNYRDWNTEAFF
TRBJ2-1,TRBV27,once,TRBD2,TGTGCCAGCAGTTTTTCCGGACTAGCGGGAGGGCCGGACAATGAGCAGTTCTTC,CASSFSGLAGGPDNEQFF
TRBJ2-7,TRBV5-1,once,TRBD1,TGCGCCAGCAGAACTTGGACAGGGGCGCACGAGCAGTACTTC,CASRTWTGAHEQYF
TRBJ2-5,TRBV5-4,large,-,TGTGCCAGCAGCTTGGAAGGTCCTAGCCCAGAGACCCAGTACTTC,CASSLEGPSPETQYF
TRBJ2-2,TRBV6-2/TRBV6-3,-,-,TGTGCCAGCAGTTGGAGAGTGCCCACCCTCTCGAACACCGGGGAGCTGTTTTTT,CASSWRVPTLSNTGELFF
TRBJ2-7,TRBV4-2,-,-,TGTGCCAGCAGCCAAGAGGGGTCTGACTCCTACGAGCAGTACTTC,CASSQEGSDSYEQYF
TRBJ1-2,TRBV19,-,-,TGTGCCAGTAGTATAGGTCGACTGCGGGGGGATGGCTACACCTTC,CASSIGRLRGDGYTF
TRBJ1-2,TRBV28,few,TRBD1,TGTGCCAGCAGTTTACAGACAGGGGGTGGCTACACCTTC,CASSLQTGGGYTF
TRBJ1-1,TRBV14,-,-,TGTGCCAGCAGCCAACAGAACAGTAAAGCTTTCTTT,CASSQQNSKAFF
TRBJ2-2,TRBV5-5,-,-,TGTGCCAGCAGCCATGAAGCGACAGGGAGGTACACCGGGGAGCTGTTTTTT,CASSHEATGRYTGELFF
TRBJ1-6,TRBV11-3,-,-,TGTGCCAGCAGCGCCTATACGGCTCCAAATTCACCCCTCCACTTT,CASSAYTAPNSPLHF
TRBJ2-5,TRBV12-5,-,TRBD1,TGTGCTAGTACAAGACAGGGGGCTAAGACCCAGTACTTC,CASTRQGAKTQYF
TRBJ2-5,TRBV6-5,-,-,TGTGCCAGCAGTTACCAGGCCCACGGGGAGACCCAGTACTTC,CASSYQAHGETQYF
TRBJ2-7,TRBV7-8,-,-,TGTGCCAGCAGCTTAGCTTACGGGGGCGCCTCCTACGAGCAGTACTTC,CASSLAYGGASYEQYF
TRBJ2-1,TRBV2,-,-,TGTGCCAGCACCCGAACAGGGTCCCCCATACCCAATGAGCAGTTCTTC,CASTRTGSPIPNEQFF
TRBJ2-4,TRBV30,-,-,TGTGCCTGGAGTTTGGAGATGGGGGCGGCCAAAAACATTCAGTACTTC,CAWSLEMGAAKNIQYF
TRBJ2-3,TRBV4-1,-,TRBD2,TGCGCCAGCAGCCTAAGCGGGAGCGCAGATACGCAGTATTTT,CASSLSGSADTQYF
TRBJ1-5,TRBV30,-,TRBD1,TGTGCCTGGAGTGTAGGGGGCTCGACCACGACCAATCAGCCCCAGCATTTT,CAWSVGGSTTTNQPQHF
TRBJ1-3,TRBV9,-,TRBD1,TGTGCCAGCAGCGTATACGAACAGGGGACAAACACCATATATTTT,CASSVYEQGTNTIYF
TRBJ2-1,TRBV10-3,-,-,TGTGCCATCAGTGAGTCGCCGGACTATGAAACCCCTCGATACAATGAGCAGTTCTTC,CAISESPDYETPRYNEQFF
TRBJ1-1,TRBV4-2,-,TRBD1,TGTGCCAGCAGACGGGACAGGGGGGACACTGAAGCTTTCTTT,CASRRDRGDTEAFF
TRBJ1-6,TRBV27,-,-,TGTGCCAGCAGTTTAGTATTAGATTCACCCCTCCACTTT,CASSLVLDSPLHF
TRBJ2-2,TRBV27,-,-,TGTGCCAGCAGTTTAGTGGTGAACACCGGGGAGCTGTTTTTT,CASSLVVNTGELFF
TRBJ2-3,TRBV6-4,-,TRBD2,TGTGCCAGCAGCGCACTAGCGGGGGGCACAGATACGCAGTATTTT,CASSALAGGTDTQYF
TRBJ1-5,TRBV28,-,-,TGTGCCAGCAGTTTATTAGCCGGGTTTGGCAATCAGCCCCAGCATTTT,CASSLLAGFGNQPQHF
TRBJ2-7,TRBV6-2/TRBV6-3,-,-,TGTGCCAGCAGTGCACTAGCCGGTGAATACGAGCAGTACTTC,CASSALAGEYEQYF
TRBJ2-7,TRBV30,-,TRBD1,TGTGCCTGGAGTGTCCAGGGGGTTGTTGTACGCGAGCAGTACTTC,CAWSVQGVVVREQYF
TRBJ2-7,TRBV3-1/TRBV3-2,-,-,TGTGCCAGCAGCCAAGAAAAAAGGTATAGGGCCAACGAGCAGTACTTC,CASSQEKRYRANEQYF
TRBJ2-3,TRBV5-1,-,-,TGCGCCAGCAGCCCCTTTGACCTAGACCCCACAGATACGCAGTATTTT,CASSPFDLDPTDTQYF
TRBJ1-1,TRBV7-9,-,-,TGTGCCAGCAGTTCTACCCACACAGGGCGCCTATACGGCACTGAAGCTTTCTTT,CASSSTHTGRLYGTEAFF